This TCR beta chain was documented in a study of OX40 agonist ivuxolimab in advanced cancers. V was trimmed by 0 bases and J by 8 bases, leaving 5 bases between them. The CDR3 consists of 11 residues. The germline CDR1 and CDR2 sequences are SGHNT and YYREEE (reference sequence). Generated by immunoSEQ multiplex PCR, the TCRdb table keeps only in-frame clones and is missing some. Among around 40,000 clones, 84% were seen once, and the ten largest hold 15%. The sequencing used CD4+ or CD8+ T cells sorted from blood, collected in a trial of the OX40 agonist ivuxolimab. This chain uses TRBV5-4 with TRBJ1-1; no definite D call. This TCR was sampled from an adult with an advanced solid tumor such as melanoma, head and neck, liver or kidney cancer. The CDR3 DNA is TGTGCCAGCAGCTTGGGAGGAGAAGCTTTCTTT. It yields the protein CASSLGGEAFF.